The clone carrying this T cell receptor beta chain has a count of ten or more. Via MiXCR, TCRdb re-called the 5' RACE reads, giving one row per CDR3 protein. The sample consists of some 7,500 distinct CDR3 sequences, about 8.3% of them appearing once. The data are from a study of spatial heterogeneity in lung cancer. In the study overall: More beta-chain than alpha-chain sequences were consistently detected.

Time point of the sample: sample taken at primary tumor resection. Frozen PBMC, nontumor lung or tumor provided whole RNA, which was sequenced unsorted. Between the trimmed V and J ends, which lost 4 bases and 5 bases, there was a span of 9 bases. This CDR3 contains 13 residues. Germline loops: CDR1 LGHDT, CDR2 YNNKEL (reference sequence). Sample: PBMCs, taken at surgery. The chain employs TRBV3-1 and TRBJ1-5; weak D call: TRBD1 (6 bases). This receptor was identified in a male donor with early-stage non-small cell lung cancer. This CDR3 is CASSLQGDQPQHF. In DNA, the CDR3 is TGTGCCAGCAGCCTACAGGGTGATCAGCCCCAGCATTTT.